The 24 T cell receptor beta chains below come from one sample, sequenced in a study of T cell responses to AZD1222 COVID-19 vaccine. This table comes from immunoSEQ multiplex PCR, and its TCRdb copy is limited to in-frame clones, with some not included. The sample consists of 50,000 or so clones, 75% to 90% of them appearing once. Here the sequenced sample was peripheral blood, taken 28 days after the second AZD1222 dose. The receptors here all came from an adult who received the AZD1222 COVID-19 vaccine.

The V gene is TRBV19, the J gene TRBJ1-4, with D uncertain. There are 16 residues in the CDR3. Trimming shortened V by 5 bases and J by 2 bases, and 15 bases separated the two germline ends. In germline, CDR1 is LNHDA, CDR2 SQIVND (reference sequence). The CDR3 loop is CASSWAGLTTNEKLFF. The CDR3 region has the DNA TGTGCCAGTAGTTGGGCGGGGTTGACGACTAATGAAAAACTGTTTTTT.

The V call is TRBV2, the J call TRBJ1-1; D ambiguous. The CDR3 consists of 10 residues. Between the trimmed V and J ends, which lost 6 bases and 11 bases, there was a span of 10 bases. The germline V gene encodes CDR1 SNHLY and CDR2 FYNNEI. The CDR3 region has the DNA TGTGCCAGCAGGACCTCCGCCGCTTTCTTT. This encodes CASRTSAAFF.

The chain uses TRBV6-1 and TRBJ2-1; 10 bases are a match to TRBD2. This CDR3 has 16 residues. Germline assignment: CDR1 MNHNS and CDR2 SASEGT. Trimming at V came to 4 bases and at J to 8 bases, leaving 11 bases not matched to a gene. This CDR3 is CASSGGPSGSIYEQFF. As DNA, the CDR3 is TGTGCCAGCAGTGGAGGACCTAGCGGGAGTATCTATGAGCAGTTCTTC.

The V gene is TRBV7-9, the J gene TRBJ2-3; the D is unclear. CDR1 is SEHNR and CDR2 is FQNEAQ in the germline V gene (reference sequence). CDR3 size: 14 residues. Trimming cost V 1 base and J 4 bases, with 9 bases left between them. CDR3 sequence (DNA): TGTGCCAGCAGCTTAGAACTGAGATCAGATACGCAGTATTTT. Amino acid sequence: CASSLELRSDTQYF.

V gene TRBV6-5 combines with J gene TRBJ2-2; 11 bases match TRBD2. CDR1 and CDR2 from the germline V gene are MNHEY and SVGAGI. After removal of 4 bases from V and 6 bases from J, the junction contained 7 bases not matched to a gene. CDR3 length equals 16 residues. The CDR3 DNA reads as TGTGCCAGCAGTTCTTTAGCGGGGGGGCCGTCCGGGGAGCTGTTTTTT. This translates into CASSSLAGGPSGELFF.

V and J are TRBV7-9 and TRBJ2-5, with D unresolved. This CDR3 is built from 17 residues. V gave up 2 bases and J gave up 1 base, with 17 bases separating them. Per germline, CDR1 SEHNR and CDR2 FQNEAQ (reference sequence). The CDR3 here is CASSLYSGSYIQETQYF. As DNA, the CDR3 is TGTGCCAGCAGCTTATACAGTGGGTCTTATATCCAAGAGACCCAGTACTTC. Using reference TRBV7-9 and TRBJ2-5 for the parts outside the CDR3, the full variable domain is DTGVSQNPRHKITKRGQNVTFRCDPISEHNRLYWYRQTLGQGPEFLTYFQNEAQLEKSRLLSDRFSAERPKGSFSTLEIQRTEQGDSAMYLCASSLYSGSYIQETQYFGPGTRLLVL.

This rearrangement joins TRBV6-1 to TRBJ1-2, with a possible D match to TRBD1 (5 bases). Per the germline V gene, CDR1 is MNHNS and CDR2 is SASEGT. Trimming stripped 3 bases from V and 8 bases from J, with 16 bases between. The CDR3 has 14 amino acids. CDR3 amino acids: CASSDGREYRGYTF. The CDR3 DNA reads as TGTGCCAGCAGTGACGGCAGGGAATACAGGGGCTACACCTTC.

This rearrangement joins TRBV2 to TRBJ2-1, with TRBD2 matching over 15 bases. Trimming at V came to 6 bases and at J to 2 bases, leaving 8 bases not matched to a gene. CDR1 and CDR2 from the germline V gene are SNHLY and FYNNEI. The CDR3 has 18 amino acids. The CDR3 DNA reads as TGTGCCAGCAGGGGCCTGGGACTAGCGGGGGGTACCTACAATGAGCAGTTCTTC. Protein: CASRGLGLAGGTYNEQFF.

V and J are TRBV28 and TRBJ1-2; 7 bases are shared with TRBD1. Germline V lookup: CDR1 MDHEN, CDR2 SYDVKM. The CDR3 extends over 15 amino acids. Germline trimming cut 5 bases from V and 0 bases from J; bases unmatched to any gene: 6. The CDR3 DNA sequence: TGTGCCAGCAGTCCCGACAGGGAGACTAACTATGGCTACACCTTC. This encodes CASSPDRETNYGYTF.

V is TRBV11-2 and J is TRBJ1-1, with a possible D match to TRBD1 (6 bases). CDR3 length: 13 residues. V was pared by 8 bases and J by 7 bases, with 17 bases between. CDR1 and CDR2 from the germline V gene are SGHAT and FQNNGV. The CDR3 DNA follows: TGTGCCAGCGGACTTAAACAGGGAATTGAAGCTTTCTTT. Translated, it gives CASGLKQGIEAFF.

The CDR3 DNA reads TGCGCCAGCAGCGCCGGGGGAAAAACTGAAGCTTTCTTT. Its protein product is CASSAGGKTEAFF. The gene calls are TRBV5-1 and TRBJ1-1; tentative D call: TRBD1 (5 bases). V was cut by 4 bases and J by 5 bases, with 12 bases left in between. This CDR3 region has 13 residues. Germline loops: CDR1 SGHRS, CDR2 YFSETQ.

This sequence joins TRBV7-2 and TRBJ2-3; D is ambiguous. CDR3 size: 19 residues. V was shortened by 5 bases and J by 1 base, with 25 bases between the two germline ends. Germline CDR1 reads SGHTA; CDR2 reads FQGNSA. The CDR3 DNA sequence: TGTGCCAGCAGCACCCTCGGTAGGGCAGACCAACTACGCACAGATACGCAGTATTTT. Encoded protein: CASSTLGRADQLRTDTQYF.

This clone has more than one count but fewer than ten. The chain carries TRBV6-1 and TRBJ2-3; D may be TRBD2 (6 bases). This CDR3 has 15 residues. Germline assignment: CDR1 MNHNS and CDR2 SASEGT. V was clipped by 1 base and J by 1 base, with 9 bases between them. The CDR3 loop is CASSEVTGGTDTQYF. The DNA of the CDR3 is TGTGCCAGCAGTGAAGTTACGGGGGGCACAGATACGCAGTATTTT.

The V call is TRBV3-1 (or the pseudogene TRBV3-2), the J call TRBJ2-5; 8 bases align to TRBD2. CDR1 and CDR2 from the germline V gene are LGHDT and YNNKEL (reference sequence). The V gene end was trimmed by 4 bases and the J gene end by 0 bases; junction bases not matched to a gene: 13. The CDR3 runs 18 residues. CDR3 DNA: TGTGCCAGCAGCCCAAGCGGGGCGGGGGGCCCGTACCAAGAGACCCAGTACTTC. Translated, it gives CASSPSGAGGPYQETQYF.

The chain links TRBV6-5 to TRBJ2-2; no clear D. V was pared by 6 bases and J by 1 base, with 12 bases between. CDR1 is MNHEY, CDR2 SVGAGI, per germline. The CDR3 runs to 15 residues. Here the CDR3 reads CASSDRTGNTGELFF. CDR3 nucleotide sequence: TGTGCCAGCAGCGATCGGACGGGGAACACCGGGGAGCTGTTTTTT.

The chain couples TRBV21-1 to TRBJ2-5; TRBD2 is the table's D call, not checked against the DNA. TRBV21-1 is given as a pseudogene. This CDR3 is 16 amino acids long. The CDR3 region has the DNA TGTGCCAGCAGCACGGGGGACGACAGCAGAAAAGAGACCCAGTACTTC. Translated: CASSTGDDSRKETQYF.

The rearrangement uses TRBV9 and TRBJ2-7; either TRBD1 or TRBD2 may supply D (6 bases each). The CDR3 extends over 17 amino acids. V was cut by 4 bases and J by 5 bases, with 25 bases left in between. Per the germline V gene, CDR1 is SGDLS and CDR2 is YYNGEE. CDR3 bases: TGTGCCAGCAGCTATTCCGTCGGGTCGGGGGCTCGGGACGAGCAGTACTTC. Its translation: CASSYSVGSGARDEQYF.

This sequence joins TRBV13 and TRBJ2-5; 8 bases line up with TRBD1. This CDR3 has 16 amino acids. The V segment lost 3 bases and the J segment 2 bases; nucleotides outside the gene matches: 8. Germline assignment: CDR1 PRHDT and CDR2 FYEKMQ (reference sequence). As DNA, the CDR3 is TGTGCCAGCAGCTTCCCGGGGACAGGTAGACAAGAGACCCAGTACTTC. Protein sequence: CASSFPGTGRQETQYF.

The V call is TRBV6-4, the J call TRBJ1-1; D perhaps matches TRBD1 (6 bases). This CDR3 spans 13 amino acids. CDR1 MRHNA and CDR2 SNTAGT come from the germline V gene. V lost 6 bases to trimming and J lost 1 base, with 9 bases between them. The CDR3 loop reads CASSLTGNTEAFF. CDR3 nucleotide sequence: TGTGCCAGCAGCCTGACAGGGAACACTGAAGCTTTCTTT.

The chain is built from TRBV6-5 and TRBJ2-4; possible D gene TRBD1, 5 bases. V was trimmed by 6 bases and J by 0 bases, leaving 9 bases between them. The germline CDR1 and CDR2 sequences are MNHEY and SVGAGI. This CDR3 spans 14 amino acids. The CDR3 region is CASSQTVAKNIQYF. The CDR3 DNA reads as TGTGCCAGCAGCCAGACAGTAGCCAAAAACATTCAGTACTTC.

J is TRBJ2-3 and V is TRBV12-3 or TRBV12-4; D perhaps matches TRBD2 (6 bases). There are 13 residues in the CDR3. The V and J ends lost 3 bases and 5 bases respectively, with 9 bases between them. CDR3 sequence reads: CASSLGGLDTQYF. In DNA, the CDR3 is TGTGCCAGCAGTTTGGGGGGATTAGATACGCAGTATTTT.

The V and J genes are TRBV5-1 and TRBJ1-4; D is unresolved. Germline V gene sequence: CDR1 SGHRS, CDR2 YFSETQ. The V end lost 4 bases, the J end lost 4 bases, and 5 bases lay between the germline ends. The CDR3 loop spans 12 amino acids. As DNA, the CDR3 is TGCGCCAGCAGCGCGGATAATGAAAAACTGTTTTTT. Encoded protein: CASSADNEKLFF.

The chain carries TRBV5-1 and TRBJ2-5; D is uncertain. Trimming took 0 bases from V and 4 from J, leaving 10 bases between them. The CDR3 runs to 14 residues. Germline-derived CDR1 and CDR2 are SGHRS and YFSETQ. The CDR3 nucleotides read TGCGCCAGCAGCTTGGGTTTGGGTCGAGAGACCCAGTACTTC. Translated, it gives CASSLGLGRETQYF.

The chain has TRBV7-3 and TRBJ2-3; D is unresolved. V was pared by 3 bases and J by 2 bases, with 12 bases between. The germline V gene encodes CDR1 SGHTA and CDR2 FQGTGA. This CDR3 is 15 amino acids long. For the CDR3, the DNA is TGTGCCAGCAGCTTTGGCGGCCCTCCCACAGATACGCAGTATTTT. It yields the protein CASSFGGPPTDTQYF.